Shown below are 30 T cell receptor beta chains from a single sample sequenced in a study of type 1 and type 2 diabetes patients. Amplification started from genomic DNA. A primer set of 30 forward and 13 reverse primers amplified the CDR3. TCRdb itself ran the multiplex PCR reads through MiXCR, one entry per CDR3 protein. The table shows 250,000 or so distinct CDR3 sequences, with 40% to 50% occurring only once. Sequenced: peripheral blood mononuclear cells (PBMCs). The receptors were sampled from a young man with type 2 diabetes.

The rearrangement uses TRBV15 and TRBJ1-5; the D gene is possibly TRBD1 (6 bases). V gave up 5 bases and J gave up 5 bases, with 28 bases separating them. CDR1 is LNHNV, CDR2 YYDKDF, per germline (reference sequence). This CDR3 comprises 19 residues. CDR3 sequence reads: CATSPQDPLGRGEHQPQHF. The CDR3 region has the DNA TGTGCCACCAGCCCTCAAGACCCTCTCGGCAGGGGAGAACATCAGCCCCAGCATTTT.

This clonotype showed up just a few times. The chain carries TRBV18 and TRBJ2-2; D unclear. CDR1 and CDR2 from the germline V gene are KGHSH and LQKENI. The CDR3 covers 14 residues. The V end lost 1 base, the J end lost 1 base, and 4 bases lay between the germline ends. The CDR3, as DNA: TGTGCCAGCTCACCACGGTTGAACACCGGGGAGCTGTTTTTT. Amino acids: CASSPRLNTGELFF.

The chain links TRBV30 to TRBJ2-3; TRBD2 agrees at 9 bases. Germline V gene data show CDR1 as GTSNPN and CDR2 as SVGIG (reference sequence). The CDR3 is 14 residues long. With V trimmed by 4 bases and J by 1 base, 3 bases remained unmatched. The CDR3 DNA sequence: TGTGCCTGGAATTTAGCGGGAGGCACAGATACGCAGTATTTT. Translating it yields CAWNLAGGTDTQYF.

This chain connects TRBV7-9 to TRBJ2-7; TRBD2 matches at 9 bases. Germline values: CDR1 SEHNR, CDR2 FQNEAQ (reference sequence). The CDR3 is 17 residues long. Trimming cost V 4 bases and J 2 bases; bases outside gene matches: 12. Written as DNA, the CDR3 is TGTGCCAGCAGCTCCCATAGGGGCGGGAGGGACGCCTACGAGCAGTACTTC. This gives the protein CASSSHRGGRDAYEQYF.

This clonotype has a handful of counts. The chain couples TRBV4-1 to TRBJ2-7; 13 bases line up with TRBD2. The CDR3 spans 16 residues. In germline, CDR1 is MGHRA, CDR2 YSYEKL. V was pared by 2 bases and J by 9 bases, with 10 bases of the junction left unmatched. The CDR3 protein is CASSQPGTSGNSRQYF. CDR3 DNA sequence: TGCGCCAGCAGCCAACCCGGGACTAGCGGGAACAGTCGGCAGTACTTC.

A few counts support this clonotype. The chain carries TRBV14 and TRBJ2-5; D gene unclear. CDR1 and CDR2 (germline): SGHDN, FVKESK. Trimming left V 6 bases short and J 0 bases short, with 11 bases between. CDR3 size: 14 residues. The DNA of the CDR3 is TGTGCCAGCAGTGCCCCTTTTTACCAAGAGACCCAGTACTTC. Its translation: CASSAPFYQETQYF. Looking up the rest from reference TRBV14 and TRBJ2-5 gives the full variable domain: EAGVTQFPSHSVIEKGQTVTLRCDPISGHDNLYWYRRVMGKEIKFLLHFVKESKQDESGMPNNRFLAERTGGTYSTLKVQPAELEDSGVYFCASSAPFYQETQYFGPGTRLLVL.

The V call is TRBV19, the J call TRBJ2-7; D is perhaps TRBD1 (6 bases). Germline CDR1 and CDR2: LNHDA and SQIVND (reference sequence). The CDR3 extends over 15 amino acids. Trimming shortened V by 3 bases and J by 3 bases, and 15 bases separated the two germline ends. CDR3 protein: CASSIGRGWFYEQYF. The CDR3 DNA reads TGTGCCAGTAGTATTGGCAGGGGTTGGTTCTACGAGCAGTACTTC.

This chain connects TRBV19 to TRBJ2-7; D not resolved. Trimming removed 5 bases from V and 7 bases from J, with 15 bases in between. The CDR3 extends over 13 amino acids. Germline V CDR1 and CDR2: LNHDA, SQIVND (reference sequence). The CDR3 nucleotides are TGTGCCAGTAGTGTGAGCCCCGCCTGGGAGCAGTACTTC. As protein: CASSVSPAWEQYF.

The chain recombines TRBV4-2 with TRBJ2-7, with D uncertain. V lost 3 bases to trimming and J lost 3 bases, with 9 bases between them. The CDR3 runs 13 residues. Looked up from germline, CDR1 is LGHNA and CDR2 is YNFKEQ. The CDR3 is CASSQGILYEQYF. CDR3 nucleotides: TGTGCCAGCAGCCAGGGCATCCTCTACGAGCAGTACTTC.

The V call is TRBV12-3 or TRBV12-4, the J call TRBJ2-3; D call uncertain. Trimming stripped 3 bases from V and 3 bases from J, with 19 bases between. The CDR3 is 17 residues long. For the CDR3, the DNA is TGTGCCAGCAGTTTTTCCCGGGTGGAAGTCTATACAGATACGCAGTATTTT. This encodes CASSFSRVEVYTDTQYF.

This rearrangement joins TRBV10-3 to TRBJ1-2, with D possibly TRBD1 on 5 matching bases. Trimming shortened V by 3 bases and J by 4 bases, and 15 bases separated the two germline ends. The germline V gene encodes CDR1 ENHRY and CDR2 SYGVKD. The CDR3 spans 15 residues. The CDR3 here is CAISERGEAGYGYTF. As DNA, the CDR3 is TGTGCCATCAGTGAACGAGGGGAAGCGGGCTATGGCTACACCTTC.

The genes are TRBV6-1 and TRBJ2-5, with D perhaps matching TRBD1 (5 bases). In germline, CDR1 is MNHNS, CDR2 SASEGT. V was pared by 1 base and J by 3 bases, with 6 bases between. The CDR3 totals 13 residues. This CDR3 reads CASSEGQKETQYF. In nucleotides, the CDR3 is TGTGCCAGCAGTGAAGGACAGAAAGAGACCCAGTACTTC.

There are a few counts of this clonotype. The chain carries TRBV24-1 and TRBJ2-1; no clear D. Germline CDR1 KGHDR, CDR2 SFDVKD. The CDR3 runs 15 residues. Trimming shortened V by 0 bases and J by 5 bases, and 10 bases separated the two germline ends. CDR3 loop: CATSDLVYSNNEQFF. The CDR3 region has the DNA TGTGCCACCAGTGATTTGGTTTACAGCAACAATGAGCAGTTCTTC.

The chain has TRBV12-3 or TRBV12-4 and TRBJ2-7, with 7 bases fitting TRBD2. Losses at the gene ends were 3 bases for V and 3 bases for J; bases not matched to a gene: 2. The CDR3 is made up of 13 amino acids. The CDR3 DNA is TGTGCCAGCAGTTTGGGAGGGTTCTACGAGCAGTACTTC. Residues: CASSLGGFYEQYF.

The J gene is TRBJ1-2, the V gene TRBV12-3 or TRBV12-4; D not resolved. V was cut by 6 bases and J by 8 bases, with 19 bases left in between. This CDR3 comprises 14 residues. CDR3: CASRLRDPASGYTF. DNA for the CDR3: TGTGCCAGCAGACTACGGGATCCTGCATCGGGCTACACCTTC.

The rearrangement links TRBV20-1 to TRBJ1-5; D is perhaps TRBD1 (6 bases). CDR3 size: 15 residues. The ends were cut back, 3 bases at V and 6 bases at J, with 18 bases in the middle. The germline CDR1 and CDR2 sequences are DFQATT and SNEGSKA (reference sequence). For the CDR3, the DNA is TGCAGTGCTAGGGATACTAAACAGGGTGGTCAGCCCCAGCATTTT. Translating gives CSARDTKQGGQPQHF.

For this clonotype: The CDR3 does not end in the conserved phenylalanine or tryptophan, so this is likely a read error. The chain employs TRBV6-5 and TRBJ1-2, with D unresolved. Trimming stripped 0 bases from V and 1 base from J, with 6 bases between. The CDR3 has 14 amino acids. Germline CDR1 and CDR2: MNHEY and SVGAGI. CDR3 region: CASSYSLDNYGYTL. In DNA form, the CDR3 reads TGTGCCAGCAGTTACTCGTTGGATAACTATGGCTACACCCTC.

The gene calls are TRBV7-3 and TRBJ2-2, with TRBD2 matching 10 bases. The CDR3 totals 15 residues. Germline-derived CDR1 and CDR2 are SGHTA and FQGTGA. Unmatched junction bases numbered 4, after V lost 2 bases and J lost 7 bases. DNA for the CDR3: TGTGCCAGCAGCTTACTAGCGGGAGCGGACGGGGAGCTGTTTTTT. This translates into CASSLLAGADGELFF.

This clonotype was counted only a few times. CDR3 region: CASSLIGSQYF. DNA of the CDR3: TGTGCCAGCAGTTTAATAGGGAGTCAGTACTTC. V is TRBV28 and J is TRBJ2-7, with D maybe TRBD2 (5 bases). This CDR3 contains 11 residues. Germline V CDR1 and CDR2: MDHEN, SYDVKM. V lost 2 bases and J lost 10, with 9 bases in between.

As regards this clonotype: At one end, the junction sequence differs from germline, possibly due to a read error. This chain connects TRBV12-3 or TRBV12-4 to TRBJ2-5; D is unclear. The J call may be wrong; the DNA end is better matched by TRBJ2-1. There are 12 residues in the CDR3. The CDR3 sequence is CAGSPLGNEQFF. For the CDR3, the DNA is TGTGCCGGCAGCCCCCTCGGCAATGAGCAGTTCTTC.

The rearrangement joins TRBV5-1 to TRBJ1-1, with 9 bases that match TRBD1. The germline V gene encodes CDR1 SGHRS and CDR2 YFSETQ. The trim removed 4 bases at V and 4 bases at J, leaving 5 bases unmatched. The CDR3 spans 14 residues. DNA of the CDR3: TGCGCCAGCAGCACCGCGACAGGGGGCACTGAAGCTTTCTTT. Its translation: CASSTATGGTEAFF.

The chain links TRBV7-3 to TRBJ2-2, with a tentative D call TRBD1 (7 bases). The CDR3 loop spans 13 amino acids. CDR1 is SGHTA, CDR2 FQGTGA, per germline. V lost 8 bases and J lost 7, with 14 bases in between. The CDR3 here is CASRDSGGGELFF. CDR3 coding DNA: TGTGCCAGCCGGGACTCAGGGGGCGGGGAGCTGTTTTTT.

The chain recombines TRBV5-8 with TRBJ2-1; tentative D call: TRBD2 (6 bases). This CDR3 comprises 13 residues. Trimming stripped 5 bases from V and 8 bases from J, with 14 bases between. CDR1 and CDR2 (germline): SGHTS, YDEGEE. This CDR3 is CASSLIAVDEQFF. The CDR3 nucleotides are TGTGCCAGCAGTTTAATAGCGGTCGATGAGCAGTTCTTC.

This sequence joins TRBV7-8 and TRBJ1-6, with D tentatively TRBD1 (6 bases). Germline values: CDR1 SGHVS, CDR2 FQNEAQ. CDR3 size: 16 residues. Trimming took 3 bases from V and 6 from J, leaving 15 bases between them. CDR3 in amino acids: CASSFRDIGSNSPLHF. CDR3 nucleotides: TGTGCCAGCAGCTTCCGGGACATAGGAAGTAATTCACCCCTCCACTTT.

The V call is TRBV28, the J call TRBJ2-3; TRBD2 is a possible D gene (6 bases). The CDR3 covers 15 residues. Trimming left V 2 bases short and J 5 bases short, with 14 bases between. Looked up from germline, CDR1 is MDHEN and CDR2 is SYDVKM. CDR3 in DNA: TGTGCCAGCAGTTTAGGGGGGTCAGGGAAAGATACGCAGTATTTT. It is translated as CASSLGGSGKDTQYF.

V is TRBV7-2 and J is TRBJ2-5; 12 bases line up with TRBD2. The CDR3 consists of 16 residues. Germline V gene data show CDR1 as SGHTA and CDR2 as FQGNSA. J lost 5 bases, V lost 5 bases, and 9 bases had no gene match. CDR3 nucleotides: TGTGCCAGCAGCCCTAGCGGGGGGGGCGATTACGAGACCCAGTACTTC. It specifies CASSPSGGGDYETQYF.

This clonotype was observed a few times. The chain links TRBV27 to TRBJ2-7; maybe TRBD2 (6 bases). Germline CDR1 reads MNHEY; CDR2 reads SMNVEV (reference sequence). This CDR3 has 15 amino acids. V was trimmed by 2 bases and J by 5 bases, leaving 16 bases between them. CDR3 nucleotide sequence: TGTGCCAGCAGTTTAAGGTCCGGGGGTTTGAACGAGCAGTACTTC. Its translation: CASSLRSGGLNEQYF.

The gene calls are TRBV11-3 and TRBJ1-1; D might be TRBD1 (5 bases). Trimming removed 5 bases from V and 5 bases from J, with 9 bases in between. The CDR3 contains 12 residues. Germline V gene data show CDR1 as SGHNT and CDR2 as YENEEA. The CDR3 region is CASSQGRTEAFF. CDR3 sequence (DNA): TGTGCCAGCAGCCAGGGAAGGACTGAAGCTTTCTTT.

This clonotype was counted many times. This chain links TRBV19 with TRBJ1-1; D is unresolved. The CDR3 is 13 residues long. V was trimmed by 5 bases and J by 0 bases, leaving 7 bases between them. Germline-derived CDR1 and CDR2 are LNHDA and SQIVND (reference sequence). The DNA of the CDR3 is TGTGCCAGTAGTCTTCAAATGAACACTGAAGCTTTCTTT. Translated: CASSLQMNTEAFF.

This clonotype was counted only a few times. The chain couples TRBV10-3 to TRBJ2-7; the D gene is possibly TRBD1 (7 bases). CDR3 length: 15 residues. Trimming left V 3 bases short and J 7 bases short, with 19 bases between. Germline V gives CDR1 ENHRY, CDR2 SYGVKD. CDR3 sequence reads: CAISDPQGGPGEQYF. DNA of the CDR3: TGTGCCATCAGTGATCCCCAGGGGGGCCCGGGAGAGCAGTACTTC.